The 10 T cell receptor beta chains reported below all come from one sample, sequenced in a study of T cells after yellow fever vaccination. Each CDR3 protein gets one entry after TCRdb re-called the 5' RACE reads with MiXCR. The top ten hold approximately 25% of the sample, which has about 300,000 distinct CDR3 sequences, almost 4% seen once. Sequencing used PBMCs, obtained 5 days after the yellow fever booster vaccination. Receptors were obtained from a man younger than 35 who received the YFV17D yellow fever vaccine.

The rearrangement joins TRBV7-3 to TRBJ2-2; 7 positions agree with TRBD1. V was clipped by 3 bases and J by 1 base; unmatched bases: 2. The germline V gene encodes CDR1 SGHTA and CDR2 FQGTGA. The CDR3 has 15 amino acids. CDR3 sequence: CASSFGDRNTGELFF. In DNA form, the CDR3 reads TGTGCCAGCAGCTTCGGGGACAGGAACACCGGGGAGCTGTTTTTT.

This clonotype occurred a few times. This chain links TRBV6-2 or TRBV6-3 with TRBJ2-1; TRBD2 aligns across 9 bases. CDR1 and CDR2 (germline): MNHEY, SVGEGT. Trimming removed 2 bases from V and 4 bases from J; junction bases left unmatched: 6. The CDR3 has 16 residues. This chain's CDR3 is CASSYMVAGVYNEQFF. The CDR3 DNA reads as TGTGCCAGCAGTTACATGGTAGCGGGGGTATACAATGAGCAGTTCTTC.

This clonotype was counted between two and nine times. The chain joins TRBV5-1 to TRBJ1-1; TRBD1 is a possible D gene (6 bases). Trimming took 2 bases from V and 0 from J, leaving 14 bases between them. The CDR3 contains 16 residues. The germline V gene encodes CDR1 SGHRS and CDR2 YFSETQ. The CDR3 region has the DNA TGCGCCAGCAGCTTTCGACAGGCCCTAATGAACACTGAAGCTTTCTTT. Its translation is CASSFRQALMNTEAFF.

Turning to this clonotype: Germline is not matched at one junction end, which may reflect a read error. This chain uses TRBV12-3 or TRBV12-4 with TRBJ2-1; TRBD1 agrees at 10 bases. The CDR3 extends over 13 amino acids. The CDR3 sequence: CASGQGVYYEQFF. DNA of the CDR3: TGTGCCAGCGGACAGGGGGTCTACTATGAGCAGTTCTTC.

This clonotype has a handful of counts. The chain recombines TRBV29-1 with TRBJ2-1, with 9 bases that match TRBD1. Germline assignment: CDR1 SQVTM and CDR2 ANQGSEA. V lost 8 bases and J lost 6; bases outside the gene matches: 14. The CDR3 spans 15 residues. The CDR3 DNA reads as TGCAGCACCCTGGGGACAGGGAAAAATCTCAATGAGCAGTTCTTC. Protein sequence: CSTLGTGKNLNEQFF.

The V and J genes are TRBV3-1 and TRBJ1-5; tentative D call: TRBD1 (6 bases). In germline, CDR1 is LGHDT, CDR2 YNNKEL (reference sequence). V gave up 1 base and J gave up 7 bases, with 20 bases separating them. The length of the CDR3 is 17 residues. The CDR3 DNA sequence: TGTGCCAGCAGCCAAGGCGGTGCGGACAGTAGCCGACAGCCCCAGCATTTT. It yields the protein CASSQGGADSSRQPQHF.

This clonotype has just a few counts. The V and J genes are TRBV6-1 and TRBJ2-3; D might be TRBD1 (5 bases). Germline CDR1 and CDR2: MNHNS and SASEGT. V was trimmed by 8 bases and J by 7 bases, leaving 19 bases between them. This CDR3 comprises 14 residues. CDR3 DNA sequence: TGTGCCAGCCTGGACACCCGTACCGTAAATACGCAGTATTTT. It encodes CASLDTRTVNTQYF.

A few counts support this clonotype. The chain is built from TRBV7-3 and TRBJ1-1; no clear D gene. The germline V gene encodes CDR1 SGHTA and CDR2 FQGTGA. The CDR3 spans 12 residues. V was trimmed by 5 bases and J by 7 bases, leaving 11 bases between them. CDR3 protein: CASSHARGEAFF. In nucleotides, the CDR3 is TGTGCCAGCAGCCACGCCCGGGGTGAAGCTTTCTTT.

Ten or more counts support this clonotype. The rearrangement uses TRBV12-3 or TRBV12-4 and TRBJ2-7; D unclear. This CDR3 region has 13 residues. Between the trimmed V and J ends, which lost 5 bases and 3 bases, there was a span of 11 bases. In nucleotides, the CDR3 is TGTGCCAGCAGTGTCGACCTGGGCTACGAGCAGTACGTC. Protein sequence: CASSVDLGYEQYV.

In this sample, this clonotype turned up many times. V usage is TRBV7-3 and J usage is TRBJ2-2, with unresolved D. The CDR3 spans 15 residues. Trimming removed 5 bases from V and 3 bases from J, with 13 bases in between. Germline CDR1 is SGHTA and CDR2 is FQGTGA. The CDR3 region is CASSQKPLYTGELFF. The CDR3 bases are TGTGCCAGCAGCCAAAAACCCCTCTACACCGGGGAGCTGTTTTTT.